These 14 T cell receptor beta chains came from one sample sequenced in a study of cytomegalovirus exposure and HLA in healthy donors. The study ran its PCR with 60 Vbeta and 13 Jbeta primers. TCRdb keeps only in-frame clones here, not all; method: immunoSEQ multiplex PCR. The data contain about 280,000 clones, around 90% of them singletons. Sequenced input: PBMCs. All receptors derive from a woman between 18 and 30 years old in good health and CMV-seronegative.

The rearrangement uses TRBV6-5 and TRBJ2-7, with a possible D match to TRBD1 (6 bases). The CDR3 covers 14 residues. V lost 2 bases, J lost 2 bases, and 10 bases lay in between. Germline CDR1 MNHEY, CDR2 SVGAGI. This chain's CDR3 is CASSYGSGAYEQYF. For the CDR3, the DNA is TGTGCCAGCAGTTACGGGTCAGGGGCCTACGAGCAGTACTTC.

This clone appeared once. The V call is TRBV6-5, the J call TRBJ1-2, with 7 bases identical to TRBD1. The trim removed 8 bases at V and 3 bases at J, leaving 3 bases unmatched. The CDR3 is made up of 12 amino acids. The germline CDR1 and CDR2 sequences are MNHEY and SVGAGI. Written as DNA, the CDR3 is TGTGCCAGCTCGGGACAGTACTATGGCTACACCTTC. Protein: CASSGQYYGYTF.

This chain joins TRBV7-2 and TRBJ2-7; possibly TRBD2 for D (6 bases). V lost 5 bases and J lost 6, with 23 bases in between. This CDR3 has 16 amino acids. Germline V gene sequence: CDR1 SGHTA, CDR2 FQGNSA. The CDR3 sequence: CASSPQRDSPVGEQYF. The CDR3 coding sequence is TGTGCCAGCAGCCCGCAACGGGACTCCCCAGTGGGCGAGCAGTACTTC.

This clone has just one count. This sequence joins TRBV19 and TRBJ1-2; 8 nucleotides line up with TRBD1. J was trimmed by 2 bases and V by 5 bases; bases with no gene match: 7. The CDR3 spans 15 residues. The germline V gene has CDR1 LNHDA and CDR2 SQIVND (reference sequence). The CDR3 nucleotides are TGTGCCAGTAGTCCCCTCACAGGGGGAAACTATGGCTACACCTTC. Its translation is CASSPLTGGNYGYTF.

The genes are TRBV19 and TRBJ1-2; D is unresolved. CDR3 size: 15 residues. The germline V and J ends were trimmed by 5 bases and 4 bases, with 17 bases remaining between them. From germline, CDR1 is LNHDA and CDR2 SQIVND (reference sequence). The CDR3 region is CASSSPAAGLYGYTF. CDR3 coding DNA: TGTGCCAGTAGTTCCCCAGCGGCAGGTCTCTATGGCTACACCTTC.

The chain joins TRBV9 to TRBJ2-1; 9 bases fit TRBD2. V lost 4 bases and J lost 6; bases outside the gene matches: 8. The V gene's germline CDR1 is SGDLS and CDR2 YYNGEE. The CDR3 contains 15 residues. As DNA, the CDR3 is TGTGCCAGCAGCCTTACAGGGACTAGCCGCAATGAGCAGTTCTTC. Protein: CASSLTGTSRNEQFF.

The chain links TRBV6-5 to TRBJ1-5; maybe TRBD1 (5 bases). Per germline, CDR1 MNHEY and CDR2 SVGAGI. The length of the CDR3 is 14 residues. V lost 5 bases, J lost 3 bases, and 11 bases lay in between. The CDR3 coding sequence is TGTGCCAGCAGTGACACAGGTTACAATCAGCCCCAGCATTTT. This encodes CASSDTGYNQPQHF.

This chain joins TRBV2 and TRBJ2-7, with 7 bases lining up with TRBD2. V was pared by 4 bases and J by 6 bases, with 6 bases of the junction left unmatched. CDR3 length equals 13 residues. Germline values: CDR1 SNHLY, CDR2 FYNNEI. CDR3 protein: CASSGEGIGEQYF. In DNA form, the CDR3 reads TGTGCCAGCAGTGGGGAGGGGATTGGCGAGCAGTACTTC. Filled out from reference TRBV2 and TRBJ2-7, the complete variable domain reads EPEVTQTPSHQVTQMGQEVILRCVPISNHLYFYWYRQILGQKVEFLVSFYNNEISEKSEIFDDQFSVERPDGSNFTLKIRSTKLEDSAMYFCASSGEGIGEQYFGPGTRLTVT.

The genes are TRBV5-1 and TRBJ2-3, with TRBD2 matching over 10 bases. V was pared by 6 bases and J by 2 bases, with 6 bases of the junction left unmatched. Germline lookup yields CDR1 SGHRS and CDR2 YFSETQ. The CDR3 has 15 residues. The CDR3 bases are TGCGCCAGCACCAGCGGGGGGGCCTCCACAGATACGCAGTATTTT. The encoded protein is CASTSGGASTDTQYF. Filled out from reference TRBV5-1 and TRBJ2-3, the complete variable domain reads KAGVTQTPRYLIKTRGQQVTLSCSPISGHRSVSWYQQTPGQGLQFLFEYFSETQRNKGNFPGRFSGRQFSNSRSEMNVSTLELGDSALYLCASTSGGASTDTQYFGPGTRLTVL.

The rearrangement uses TRBV2 and TRBJ2-1; the D gene is possibly TRBD1 (8 bases). V lost 0 bases and J lost 5, with 14 bases in between. The CDR3 loop spans 16 amino acids. Germline loops: CDR1 SNHLY, CDR2 FYNNEI. Written as DNA, the CDR3 is TGTGCCAGCAGTGAAGCGCGGGAGACAGGGGACAATGAGCAGTTCTTC. This encodes CASSEARETGDNEQFF.

The chain has TRBV11-1 and TRBJ2-5; 14 bases line up with TRBD2. Germline-derived CDR1 and CDR2 are SGHAT and FQDESV (reference sequence). The CDR3 has 17 residues. V lost 4 bases, J lost 0 bases, and 4 bases stayed unmatched. The CDR3 DNA reads TGTGCCAGCAGCTACCGACTAGCGGGGGGGCACCAAGAGACCCAGTACTTC. As protein: CASSYRLAGGHQETQYF.

This chain connects TRBV5-8 to TRBJ2-5; D is possibly TRBD2 (7 bases). This CDR3 region has 15 residues. Germline loops: CDR1 SGHTS, CDR2 YDEGEE. Trimming left V 1 base short and J 5 bases short, with 15 bases between. CDR3 protein: CASSLNRGGVETQYF. In DNA, the CDR3 is TGTGCCAGCAGCTTGAATAGAGGGGGGGTCGAGACCCAGTACTTC.

V usage is TRBV30 and J usage is TRBJ1-4; TRBD1 agrees at 9 bases. This CDR3 contains 13 residues. Germline-derived CDR1 and CDR2 are GTSNPN and SVGIG (reference sequence). The J segment lost 8 bases and the V segment lost 7 bases, leaving 8 bases of the junction unmatched. In nucleotides, the CDR3 is TGTGCCTCCCCGGGACAGGGAGGGGAAAAACTGTTTTTT. Its translation is CASPGQGGEKLFF.

The rearrangement links TRBV28 to TRBJ2-5; D is possibly TRBD2 (5 bases). The CDR3 is 12 amino acids. Germline values: CDR1 MDHEN, CDR2 SYDVKM. The V and J ends lost 5 bases and 3 bases respectively, with 7 bases between them. DNA for the CDR3: TGTGCCAGCAGTGGAGGAAAAGAGACCCAGTACTTC. Translating it yields CASSGGKETQYF.